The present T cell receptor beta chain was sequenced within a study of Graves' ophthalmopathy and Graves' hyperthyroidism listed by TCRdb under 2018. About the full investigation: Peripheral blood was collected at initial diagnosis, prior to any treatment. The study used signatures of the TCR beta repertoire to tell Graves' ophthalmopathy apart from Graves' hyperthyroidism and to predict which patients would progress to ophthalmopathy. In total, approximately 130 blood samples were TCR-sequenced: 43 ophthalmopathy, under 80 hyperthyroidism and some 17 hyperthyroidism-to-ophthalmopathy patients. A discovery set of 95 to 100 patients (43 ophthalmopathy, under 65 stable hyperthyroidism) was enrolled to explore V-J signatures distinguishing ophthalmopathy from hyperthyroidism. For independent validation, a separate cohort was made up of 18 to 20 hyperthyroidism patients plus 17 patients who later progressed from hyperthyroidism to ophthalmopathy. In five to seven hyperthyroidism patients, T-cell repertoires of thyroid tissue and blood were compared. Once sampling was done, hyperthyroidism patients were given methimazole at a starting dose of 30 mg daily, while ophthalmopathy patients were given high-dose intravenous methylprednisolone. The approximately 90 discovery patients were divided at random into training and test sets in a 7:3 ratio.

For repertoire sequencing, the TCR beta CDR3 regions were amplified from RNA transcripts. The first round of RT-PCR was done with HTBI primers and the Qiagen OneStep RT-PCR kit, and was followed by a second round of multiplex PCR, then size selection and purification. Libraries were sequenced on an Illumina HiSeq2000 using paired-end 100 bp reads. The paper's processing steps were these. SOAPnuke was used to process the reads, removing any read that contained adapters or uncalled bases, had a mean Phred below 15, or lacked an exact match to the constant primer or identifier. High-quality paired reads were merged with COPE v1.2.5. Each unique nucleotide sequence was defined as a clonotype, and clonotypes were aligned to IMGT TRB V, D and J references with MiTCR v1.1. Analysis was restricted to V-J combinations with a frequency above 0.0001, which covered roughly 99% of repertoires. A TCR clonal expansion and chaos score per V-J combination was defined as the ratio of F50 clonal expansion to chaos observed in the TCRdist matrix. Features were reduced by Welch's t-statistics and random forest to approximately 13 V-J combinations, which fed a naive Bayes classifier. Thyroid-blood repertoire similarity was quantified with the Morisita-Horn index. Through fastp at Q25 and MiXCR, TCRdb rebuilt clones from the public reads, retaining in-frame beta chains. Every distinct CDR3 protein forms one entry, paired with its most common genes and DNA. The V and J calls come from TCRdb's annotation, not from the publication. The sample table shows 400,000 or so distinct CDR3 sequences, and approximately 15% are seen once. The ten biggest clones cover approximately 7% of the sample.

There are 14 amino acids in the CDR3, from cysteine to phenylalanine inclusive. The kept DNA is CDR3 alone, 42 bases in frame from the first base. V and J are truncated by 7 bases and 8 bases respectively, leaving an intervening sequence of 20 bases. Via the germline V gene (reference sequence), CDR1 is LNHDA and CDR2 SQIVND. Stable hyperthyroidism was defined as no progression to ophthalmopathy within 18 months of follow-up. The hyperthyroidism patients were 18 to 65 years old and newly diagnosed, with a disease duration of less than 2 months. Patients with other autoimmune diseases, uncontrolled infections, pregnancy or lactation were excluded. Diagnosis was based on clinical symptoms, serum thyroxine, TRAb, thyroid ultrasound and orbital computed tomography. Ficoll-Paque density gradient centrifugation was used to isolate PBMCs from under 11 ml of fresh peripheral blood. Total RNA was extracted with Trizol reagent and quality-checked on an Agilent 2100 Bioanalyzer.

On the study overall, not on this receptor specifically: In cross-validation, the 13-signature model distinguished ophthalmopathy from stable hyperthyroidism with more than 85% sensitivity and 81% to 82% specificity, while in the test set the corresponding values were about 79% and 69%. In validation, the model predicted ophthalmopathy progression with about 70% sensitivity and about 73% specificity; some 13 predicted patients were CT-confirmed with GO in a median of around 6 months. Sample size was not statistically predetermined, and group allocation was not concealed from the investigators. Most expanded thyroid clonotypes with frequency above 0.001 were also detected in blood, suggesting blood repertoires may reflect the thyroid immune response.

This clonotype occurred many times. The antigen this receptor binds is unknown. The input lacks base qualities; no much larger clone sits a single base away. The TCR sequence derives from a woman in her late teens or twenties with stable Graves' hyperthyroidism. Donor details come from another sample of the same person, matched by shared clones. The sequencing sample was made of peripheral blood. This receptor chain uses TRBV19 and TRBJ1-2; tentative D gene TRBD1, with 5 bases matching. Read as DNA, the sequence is TGTGCCAGTAAATTTGAGGGGACCGGATCCGGCTACACCTTC. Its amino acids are CASKFEGTGSGYTF.